This is a list of T cell receptor beta chains from one sample in a study of blood T cell repertoires in COVID-19. Sequencing was performed with immunoSEQ multiplex PCR; in TCRdb, only in-frame clones are kept and a portion is missing. The sample lists tens of thousands of clones, 84% occurring once. The sequenced material came from peripheral blood. The receptors derive from a man aged 60 to 69 with acute or convalescent COVID-19. The CDR3 runs from the conserved cysteine through the conserved F or W. Fields, in order: J gene, V gene, D gene, clone size, CDR3 protein, CDR3 DNA. D genes are given only for firm matches. Clone size is given for some rows only: seen once, a few or many times, or a class if the clone is expanded.

TRBJ1-2 | TRBV7-6 | . | . | CASGNSGTEDYGYTF | TGTGCCAGCGGAAACAGCGGGACGGAAGACTATGGCTACACCTTC
TRBJ1-5 | TRBV7-2 | . | . | CASSARVNQPQHF | TGTGCCAGCAGCGCCCGGGTTAATCAGCCCCAGCATTTT
TRBJ2-5 | TRBV4-1 | TRBD1 | . | CASSQRGTGNQETQYF | TGCGCCAGCAGCCAACGGGGGACAGGTAACCAAGAGACCCAGTACTTC
TRBJ1-1 | TRBV12-5 | . | . | CASRGEVEAFF | TGTGCTAGTCGGGGGGAAGTGGAAGCTTTCTTT
TRBJ1-6 | TRBV2 | . | . | CASRALGSSPLHF | TGTGCCAGCCGGGCCCTAGGGAGTTCACCCCTCCACTTT
TRBJ2-3 | TRBV7-6 | TRBD2 | few | CASSLVPSGGGDTQYF | TGTGCCAGCAGCTTAGTTCCTAGCGGGGGGGGAGATACGCAGTATTTT
TRBJ2-1 | TRBV2 | TRBD2 | once | CASSEKGLAGNEQFF | TGTGCCAGCAGTGAGAAAGGACTAGCGGGTAATGAGCAGTTCTTC
TRBJ2-1 | TRBV4-2 | TRBD2 | . | CASSQIGGAYNEQFF | TGTGCCAGCAGCCAAATCGGGGGGGCCTACAATGAGCAGTTCTTC
TRBJ2-7 | TRBV5-1 | . | . | CASSLDRYEQYF | TGCGCCAGCAGCTTGGACAGGTACGAGCAGTACTTC
TRBJ1-2 | TRBV4-3 | . | . | CASSQDVSGIYGYTF | TGCGCCAGCAGCCAAGATGTCTCGGGGATTTATGGCTACACCTTC
TRBJ2-5 | TRBV2 | TRBD2 | . | CASSDLAGDQETQYF | TGTGCCAGCAGTGATCTAGCGGGGGACCAAGAGACCCAGTACTTC
TRBJ1-4 | TRBV2 | . | . | CASSRDISLGEKLFF | TGTGCCAGCAGCCGGGACATCTCATTGGGCGAAAAACTGTTTTTT
TRBJ1-1 | TRBV18 | . | . | CASSSVRGTEAFF | TGTGCCAGCTCATCAGTGAGGGGGACTGAAGCTTTCTTT
TRBJ1-4 | TRBV4-1 | . | . | CASSQEGSLRANEKLFF | TGCGCCAGCAGCCAAGAAGGGAGCCTACGGGCAAATGAAAAACTGTTTTTT
TRBJ2-3 | TRBV3-1/TRBV3-2 | . | once | CASSGEGLIMTQYF | TGTGCCAGCAGCGGCGAGGGACTGATCATGACGCAGTATTTT
TRBJ2-3 | TRBV9 | . | . | CASSVTGTDTQYF | TGTGCCAGCAGCGTAACTGGCACAGATACGCAGTATTTT
TRBJ1-1 | TRBV3-1/TRBV3-2 | TRBD1 | . | CASSQQGGGLEAFF | TGTGCCAGCAGCCAGCAGGGGGGTGGACTTGAAGCTTTCTTT
TRBJ2-1 | TRBV4-3 | TRBD2 | . | CASSRPGTSGNEQFF | TGCGCCAGCAGCCGCCCCGGGACTAGCGGAAATGAGCAGTTCTTC
TRBJ2-3 | TRBV19 | . | . | CASSPRRGLITDTQYF | TGTGCCAGTAGTCCCCGTAGGGGACTTATCACAGATACGCAGTATTTT
TRBJ1-2 | TRBV6-5 | . | . | CASSLRWTAEYGYTF | TGTGCCAGCAGTCTCCGGTGGACAGCTGAATATGGCTACACCTTC
TRBJ1-1 | TRBV6-2/TRBV6-3 | . | . | CASSYSISSAREGLMNTEAFF | TGTGCCAGCAGTTACTCGATTTCATCGGCCAGGGAGGGACTAATGAACACTGAAGCTTTCTTT
TRBJ2-2 | TRBV6-5 | . | . | CASSLGTLQTGELFF | TGTGCCAGCAGCCTGGGGACACTCCAAACCGGGGAGCTGTTTTTT
TRBJ2-4 | TRBV6-2/TRBV6-3 | TRBD2 | . | CASSYETSGAMGAKNIQYF | TGTGCCAGCAGTTACGAGACTAGCGGGGCGATGGGGGCCAAAAACATTCAGTACTTC
TRBJ2-1 | TRBV9 | TRBD2 | . | CASSGAIRRGGRSNEQFF | TGTGCCAGCAGCGGGGCTATCCGGCGGGGGGGCCGATCGAATGAGCAGTTCTTC
TRBJ1-5 | TRBV19 | TRBD1 | once | CASSIVLMRGRYQPQHF | TGTGCCAGTAGTATAGTCCTAATGAGGGGGCGATATCAGCCCCAGCATTTT
TRBJ1-6 | TRBV11-2 | TRBD1 | . | CASSLRGYFSPLHF | TGTGCCAGCAGCCTCAGGGGGTATTTTTCACCCCTCCACTTT
TRBJ1-6 | TRBV7-2 | TRBD1 | . | CASSLGGQDNNSPLHF | TGTGCCAGCAGCTTAGGGGGACAGGACAATAATTCACCCCTCCACTTT
TRBJ1-2 | TRBV7-8 | TRBD1 | . | CASSGTGGLNYGYTF | TGTGCCAGCAGCGGAACAGGGGGGCTCAACTATGGCTACACCTTC
TRBJ2-5 | TRBV18 | . | . | CASSPSRRGTNQETQYF | TGTGCCAGCTCACCATCCCGCAGGGGTACCAACCAAGAGACCCAGTACTTC
TRBJ2-2 | TRBV7-2 | TRBD2 | . | CASSPLGGGRRPGELFF | TGTGCCAGCAGCCCCCTCGGGGGGGGGCGGAGACCCGGGGAGCTGTTTTTT
TRBJ1-1 | TRBV30 | . | . | CAWGDIEAFF | TGTGCCTGGGGGGACATCGAAGCTTTCTTT
TRBJ1-1 | TRBV5-1 | TRBD1 | . | CASSHRQGGSNTEAFF | TGCGCCAGCAGCCACAGACAGGGAGGTTCGAACACTGAAGCTTTCTTT
TRBJ1-5 | TRBV9 | TRBD1 | . | CASSPGTGGNQPQHF | TGTGCCAGCAGCCCCGGGACAGGGGGCAATCAGCCCCAGCATTTT
TRBJ2-1 | TRBV3-1/TRBV3-2 | TRBD2 | . | CASSLVRGGLHNEQFF | TGTGCCAGCAGCCTAGTCCGGGGGGGCTTACACAATGAGCAGTTCTTC
TRBJ1-1 | TRBV30 | . | . | CAWSVQGANTEAFF | TGTGCCTGGAGTGTACAGGGTGCGAACACTGAAGCTTTCTTT
TRBJ1-3 | TRBV28 | . | . | CASSFSQGSSGNTIYF | TGTGCCAGCAGTTTCTCCCAGGGGAGCTCTGGAAACACCATATATTTT
TRBJ1-3 | TRBV5-4 | . | . | CASGTGLGNTIYF | TGTGCCAGCGGAACAGGGTTGGGAAACACCATATATTTT
TRBJ2-1 | TRBV27 | . | . | CASSLVFDPGFNFNNEQFF | TGTGCCAGCAGTTTAGTTTTCGATCCGGGTTTTAATTTCAACAATGAGCAGTTCTTC
TRBJ2-2 | TRBV3-1/TRBV3-2 | TRBD1 | . | CASSQVGGGTGELFF | TGTGCCAGCAGCCAAGTAGGGGGCGGCACCGGGGAGCTGTTTTTT
TRBJ2-3 | TRBV7-9 | TRBD1 | . | CASSPGQGRRTDTQYF | TGTGCCAGCAGCCCCGGACAGGGAAGGCGCACAGATACGCAGTATTTT
TRBJ2-2 | TRBV5-1 | . | . | CASSLTARNTGELFF | TGCGCCAGCAGCTTGACAGCTCGTAACACCGGGGAGCTGTTTTTT
TRBJ1-1 | TRBV11-2 | TRBD1 | once | CASSVQGGSTEAFF | TGTGCCAGCAGCGTACAGGGGGGGAGTACTGAAGCTTTCTTT
TRBJ1-4 | TRBV2 | . | . | CASTRAVDYEKLFF | TGTGCCAGCACTCGGGCAGTGGACTACGAAAAACTGTTTTTT
TRBJ1-2 | TRBV6-2/TRBV6-3 | TRBD1 | . | CASTPGQSLKLNYGYTF | TGTGCCAGCACCCCGGGACAGAGTTTGAAGTTGAACTATGGCTACACCTTC
TRBJ1-1 | TRBV7-2 | TRBD1 | . | CASSLEGTGMRSEAFF | TGTGCCAGCAGCCTCGAGGGGACAGGGATGCGATCTGAAGCTTTCTTT
TRBJ2-2 | TRBV15 | . | . | CATSRDWGRELFF | TGTGCCACCAGCAGAGATTGGGGCAGGGAGCTGTTTTTT
TRBJ1-2 | TRBV9 | . | . | CASSVNIPSREPYGYTF | TGTGCCAGCAGCGTAAACATACCCTCCAGGGAACCCTATGGCTACACCTTC
TRBJ2-2 | TRBV4-2 | . | few | CASSQVNRDTGELFF | TGTGCCAGCAGCCAAGTTAACAGGGACACCGGGGAGCTGTTTTTT
TRBJ2-7 | TRBV3-1/TRBV3-2 | . | many | CASSQESGYGEQYF | TGTGCCAGCAGCCAAGAGTCGGGATACGGGGAGCAGTACTTC
TRBJ2-7 | TRBV5-6 | . | . | CASSLAGLSSYEQYF | TGTGCCAGCAGCTTGGCCGGGTTGAGCTCCTACGAGCAGTACTTC
TRBJ1-2 | TRBV7-9 | . | few | CASSLRLGGIGDGYTF | TGTGCCAGCAGCTTACGTTTAGGGGGTATAGGGGATGGCTACACCTTC
TRBJ2-2 | TRBV15 | TRBD1 | . | CATSEIAAGTGGARGELFF | TGTGCCACCAGCGAAATCGCGGCCGGGACAGGGGGCGCTAGGGGGGAGCTGTTTTTT
TRBJ1-6 | TRBV5-6 | . | . | CASSFRPGDRYSPLHF | TGTGCCAGCAGCTTCCGGCCGGGAGACCGATATTCACCCCTCCACTTT
TRBJ2-2 | TRBV27 | . | . | CASSPDSGGSTGELFF | TGTGCCAGCAGTCCGGACAGTGGTGGTAGCACCGGGGAGCTGTTTTTT
TRBJ1-6 | TRBV5-5 | . | . | CASSFAVSSYNSPLHF | TGTGCCAGCAGCTTCGCGGTTAGCTCCTATAATTCACCCCTCCACTTT
TRBJ2-2 | TRBV13 | TRBD1 | . | CASSPRVRQGAPGELFF | TGTGCCAGCAGCCCCCGGGTGCGACAGGGGGCGCCCGGGGAGCTGTTTTTT
TRBJ2-6 | TRBV28 | . | . | CASSLLARATSGANVLTF | TGTGCCAGCAGTTTACTGGCCAGGGCTACCTCTGGGGCCAACGTCCTGACTTTC